The entry below gives a single T cell receptor beta chain sequence along with its context. The antigen remains unidentified. This record belongs to a study of cytomegalovirus exposure and HLA in healthy donors. Study-level results: Several of the most significant clusters were apparently associated with common viral pathogens in a later analysis. Researchers reported that three CMV-associated chains were confirmed in vitro as CMV antigen-specific.

It was healthy bone marrow donors who served as donors. PCR involved 60 Vbeta and 13 Jbeta primers. As processed by the authors: Unique TCR beta chains numbered approximately 76 million in a later analysis, with around 10 million shared. Using immunoSEQ multiplex PCR, the repertoire was profiled, and TCRdb retains in-frame clones only, with some absent. The DNA was the basis for D and trimming; V, J and clone size are from that table. The sample includes roughly 190,000 clones, roughly 74% of them seen just once. V was clipped by 3 bases and J by 4 bases, with 5 bases between them. The CDR3 sequence is 12 residues long. Germline CDR1 SGDLS, CDR2 YYNGEE.

The sample taken for sequencing was PBMCs. V and J are TRBV9 and TRBJ1-5, with no clear D. The TCR comes from a woman aged 25 to 39 in good health and CMV-seronegative. CDR3 nucleotides: TGTGCCAGCAGCGCAGATAATCAGCCCCAGCATTTT. This gives the protein CASSADNQPQHF.